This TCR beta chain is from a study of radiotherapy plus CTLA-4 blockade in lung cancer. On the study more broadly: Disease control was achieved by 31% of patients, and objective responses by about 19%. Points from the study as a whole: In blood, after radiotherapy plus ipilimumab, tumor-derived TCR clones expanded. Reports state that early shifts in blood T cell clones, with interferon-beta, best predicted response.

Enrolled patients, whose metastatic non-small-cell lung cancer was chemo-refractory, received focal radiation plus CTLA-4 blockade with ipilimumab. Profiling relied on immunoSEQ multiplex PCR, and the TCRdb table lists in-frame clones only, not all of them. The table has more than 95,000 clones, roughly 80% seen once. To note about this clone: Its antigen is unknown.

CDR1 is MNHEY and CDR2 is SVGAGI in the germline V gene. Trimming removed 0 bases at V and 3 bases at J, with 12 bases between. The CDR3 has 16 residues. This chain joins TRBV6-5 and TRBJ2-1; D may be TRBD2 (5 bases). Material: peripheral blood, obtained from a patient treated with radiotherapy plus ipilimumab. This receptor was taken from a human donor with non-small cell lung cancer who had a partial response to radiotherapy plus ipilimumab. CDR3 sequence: CASSYSSGLDYNEQFF. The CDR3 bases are TGTGCCAGCAGTTACTCGAGCGGCCTGGACTACAATGAGCAGTTCTTC.